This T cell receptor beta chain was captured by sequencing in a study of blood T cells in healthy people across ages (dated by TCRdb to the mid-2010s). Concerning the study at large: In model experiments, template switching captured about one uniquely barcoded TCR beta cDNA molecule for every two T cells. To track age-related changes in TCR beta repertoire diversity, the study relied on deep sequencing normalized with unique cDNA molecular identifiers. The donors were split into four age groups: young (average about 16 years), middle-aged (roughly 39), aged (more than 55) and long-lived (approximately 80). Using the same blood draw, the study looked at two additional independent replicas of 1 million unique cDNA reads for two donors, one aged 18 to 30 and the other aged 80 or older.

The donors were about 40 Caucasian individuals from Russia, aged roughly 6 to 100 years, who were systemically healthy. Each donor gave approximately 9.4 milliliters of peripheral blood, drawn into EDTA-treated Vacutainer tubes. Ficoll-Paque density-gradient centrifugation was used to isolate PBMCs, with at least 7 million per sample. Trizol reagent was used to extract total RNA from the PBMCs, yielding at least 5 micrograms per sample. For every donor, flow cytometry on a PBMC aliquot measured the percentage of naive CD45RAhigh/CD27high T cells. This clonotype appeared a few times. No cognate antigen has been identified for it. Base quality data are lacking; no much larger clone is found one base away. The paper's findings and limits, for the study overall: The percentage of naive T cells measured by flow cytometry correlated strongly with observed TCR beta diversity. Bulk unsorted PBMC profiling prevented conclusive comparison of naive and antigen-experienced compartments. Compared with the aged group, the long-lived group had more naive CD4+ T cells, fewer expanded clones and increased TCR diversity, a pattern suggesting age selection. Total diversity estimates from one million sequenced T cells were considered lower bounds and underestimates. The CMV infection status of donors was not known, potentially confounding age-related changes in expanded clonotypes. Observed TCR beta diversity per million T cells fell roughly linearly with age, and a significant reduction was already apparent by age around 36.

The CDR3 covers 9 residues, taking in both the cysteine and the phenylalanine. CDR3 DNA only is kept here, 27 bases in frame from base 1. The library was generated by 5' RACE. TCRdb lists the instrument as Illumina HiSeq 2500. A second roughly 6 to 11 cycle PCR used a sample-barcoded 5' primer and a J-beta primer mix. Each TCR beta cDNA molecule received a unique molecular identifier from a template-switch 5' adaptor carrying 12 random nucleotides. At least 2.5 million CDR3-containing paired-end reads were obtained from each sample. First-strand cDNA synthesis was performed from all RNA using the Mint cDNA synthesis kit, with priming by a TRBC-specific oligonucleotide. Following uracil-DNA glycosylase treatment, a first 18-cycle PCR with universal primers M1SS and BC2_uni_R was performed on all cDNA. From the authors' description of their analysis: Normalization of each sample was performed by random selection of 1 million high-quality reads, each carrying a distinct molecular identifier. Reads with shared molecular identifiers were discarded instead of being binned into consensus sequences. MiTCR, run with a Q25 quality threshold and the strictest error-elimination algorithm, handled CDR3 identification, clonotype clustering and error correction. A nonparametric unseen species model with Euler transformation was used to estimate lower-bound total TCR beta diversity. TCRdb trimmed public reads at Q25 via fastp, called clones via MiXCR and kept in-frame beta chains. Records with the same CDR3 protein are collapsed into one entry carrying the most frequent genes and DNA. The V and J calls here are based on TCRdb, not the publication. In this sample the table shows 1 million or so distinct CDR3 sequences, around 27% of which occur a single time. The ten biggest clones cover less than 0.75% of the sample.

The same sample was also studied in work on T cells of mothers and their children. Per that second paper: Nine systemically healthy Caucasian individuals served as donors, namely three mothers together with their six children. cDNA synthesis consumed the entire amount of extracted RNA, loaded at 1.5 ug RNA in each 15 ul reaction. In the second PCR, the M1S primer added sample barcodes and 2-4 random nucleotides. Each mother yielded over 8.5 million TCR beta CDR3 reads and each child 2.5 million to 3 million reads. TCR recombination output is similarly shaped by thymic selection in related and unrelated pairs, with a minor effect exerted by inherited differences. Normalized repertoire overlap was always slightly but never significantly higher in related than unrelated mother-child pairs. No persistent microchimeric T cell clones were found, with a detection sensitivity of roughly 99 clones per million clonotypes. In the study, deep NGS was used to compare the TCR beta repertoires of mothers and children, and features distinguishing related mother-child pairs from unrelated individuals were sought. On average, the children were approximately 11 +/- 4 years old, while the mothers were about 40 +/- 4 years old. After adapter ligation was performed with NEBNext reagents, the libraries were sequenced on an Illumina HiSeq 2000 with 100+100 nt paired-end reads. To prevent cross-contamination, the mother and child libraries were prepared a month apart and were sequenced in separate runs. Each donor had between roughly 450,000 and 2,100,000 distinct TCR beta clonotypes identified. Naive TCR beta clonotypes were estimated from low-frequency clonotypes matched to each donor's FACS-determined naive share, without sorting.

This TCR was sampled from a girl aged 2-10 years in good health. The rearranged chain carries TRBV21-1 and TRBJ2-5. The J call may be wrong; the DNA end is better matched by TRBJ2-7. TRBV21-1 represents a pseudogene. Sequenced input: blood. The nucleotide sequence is TGTGCCAGCAACTACGAGCAGTACTTC. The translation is CASNYEQYF.